The T cell receptor beta chain described here comes from a study of T-cell memory formation after mild COVID-19. In the study overall: The two donors had largely donor-specific TCR clusters.

CDR1 SEHNR and CDR2 FQNEAQ come from the germline V gene (reference sequence). The CDR3 runs 14 residues. Trimming stripped 5 bases from V and 3 bases from J, with 12 bases between. There are many counts of this clonotype. 5'RACE, which relied on constant-segment primers, yielded TCR alpha and TCR beta cDNA libraries carrying sample barcodes and UMIs. TCRdb reanalysed the 5' RACE reads using MiXCR and keeps one entry per CDR3 protein. Of 190,000 or so distinct CDR3 sequences listed, roughly a tenth are singletons. The specimen was PBMCs or a T cell subset sorted from them (not recorded which). The receptor was isolated from a man aged 18 to 29 who had mild COVID-19 (a few samples of this study predate the infection). Cell type and time point are not known. V usage is TRBV7-9 and J usage is TRBJ2-3, with a tentative D call TRBD1 (6 bases). Here the CDR3 DNA reads TGTGCCAGCAGCGTAGGACAGCCGACAGATACGCAGTATTTT. Protein product: CASSVGQPTDTQYF.